This TCR beta chain was captured in a study of T-cell memory formation after mild COVID-19 (dated by TCRdb to the early 2020s). General notes on the study: TCR sequence clusters from the two donors were found to be largely donor specific. In a couple of donors, T-cell clones that expanded and contracted after mild COVID-19 were tracked by sequencing TCRalpha and TCRbeta repertoires over time. Two young, previously healthy adult volunteers made up the cohort, one male and one female. Study-wide findings and limitations: The study covered only a couple of mild cases, and larger cohorts including severe cases with pre-infection samples were considered necessary. The detection of some responding clones in pre-infection memory suggests that pre-existing cross-reactive memory T cells joined the SARS-CoV-2 response. From day 15 to 85, contracting clones showed balanced CD4/CD8 phenotypes, whereas a second wave of clones that expanded from day 15 to 37 leaned towards CD4+. Contracting CD4+ clones were found mainly in CM and EM memory subsets, while CD8+ clones were enriched in EMRA. SARS-CoV-2 specificity was not confirmed for the second-wave clones peaking on day 37.

A note on this clonotype: Its binding antigen is unknown. The record has no base qualities; no much larger clone is one base away.

Sequencing was performed on an Illumina NovaSeq 6000. TCRalpha and TCRbeta cDNA libraries were constructed by 5'RACE with constant-segment primers, with sample barcodes and unique molecular identifiers being introduced. Trizol reagent was used to extract RNA from every sample. Amplification of the libraries took two PCR steps, and the second step added a second sample barcode plus Illumina TruSeq adapters. Sequencing of libraries was performed on an Illumina NovaSeq with 2 x 150 bp paired-end reads. Processing in the source paper ran as follows. Reads were demultiplexed and collapsed into UMI-guided consensus sequences with migec v1.2.7. Using mixcr v2.1.11, UMI consensuses were aligned to TRA and TRB V and J templates and then assembled into clonotypes. A clonotype was counted as expanded or contracted only if both edgeR and NoisET called the change significant, with noise models trained on biological replicates. For edgeR calls, the cutoffs were a false discovery rate-adjusted p below 0.01 and a log2 fold-change threshold of 1. PCA with hierarchical clustering of max-normalized trajectories of the 1000 most abundant clonotypes was used as exploratory dynamics analysis. Each responding clone was given a CD4 or CD8 phenotype based on the CD4+ and CD8+ repertoires, which had been sequenced separately. TCRdb reworked the public reads: Q25 trimming with fastp, MiXCR clone assembly, productive beta chains retained. Duplicate CDR3 protein sequences are folded into a single record with the most common DNA and genes. Here the V and J calls rest on TCRdb's processing, not on the authors' analysis. The sample data list about 400,000 distinct CDR3 sequences, and about a sixth of these were observed just once. Together, the top ten hold 20% to 25% of the sample.

Ficoll-Paque density gradient centrifugation was the method used to isolate PBMCs. Between the V and J ends, shortened by 1 base and 2 bases respectively, the junction contains 11 bases. For CDR1 and CDR2, the germline V gene lists SGHRS and YFSETQ. Its CDR3 holds 15 amino acids, cysteine through phenylalanine. Solely the CDR3 DNA is kept, with 45 bases framed from the first base. The clonotype originates from a man aged 18 to 30 who had mild COVID-19 (a few samples of this study predate the infection). The sample titles of this study are shuffled in the database, so cell type and time point are left out; the donor was told from shared clones. The chain is encoded by TRBV5-1 joined to TRBJ2-3, with no D gene named confidently. The sample taken for sequencing was PBMCs or a T cell subset sorted from them (not recorded which). The DNA reads as follows: TGCGCCAGCAGCTTGCAGACCCCAACCACAGATACGCAGTATTTT. It codes for CASSLQTPTTDTQYF.